The sequence of this T cell receptor beta chain was determined in a study of T cell responses to AZD1222 COVID-19 vaccine. Study-wide findings and caveats: Recipients of two AZD1222 doses showed rising Spike-specific TCR breadth and depth. Clonal diversity may have been underestimated in mostly white British donors.

The CDR3 consists of 13 residues. The germline V gene has CDR1 SGHTA and CDR2 FQGNSA. V dropped 1 base and J dropped 5 bases, with 8 bases sitting between them. The count of this clone is one. Its target is unknown. Assay: immunoSEQ multiplex PCR; the TCRdb copy retains only in-frame clones and omits some. The sample carries 25,000 to 30,000 clones, 80% to 95% recorded once. The chain is built from TRBV7-2 and TRBJ2-5, with D unclear. This receptor was identified in an adult who received the AZD1222 COVID-19 vaccine. The sequencing here drew on peripheral blood, taken 28 days after the second AZD1222 dose. The CDR3 is CASSLEVGETQYF. CDR3 coding DNA: TGTGCCAGCAGCTTAGAAGTGGGGGAGACCCAGTACTTC.